This TCR beta chain was captured in a study of CD8 T cells in ankylosing spondylitis. General observations from the study: According to the report, clones linked to the disease were significantly enriched in matched synovial fluid samples taken from ankylosing spondylitis patients. Made up of several highly homologous variants, a TCR beta motif appeared characteristic of ankylosing spondylitis blood. CD8+ by phenotype, disease-linked clones were relatively rare in peripheral blood.

There are 14 residues in the CDR3. J was trimmed by 3 bases and V by 0 bases; bases with no gene match: 4. The germline V gene has CDR1 SQVTM and CDR2 ANQGSEA. Comment on this clonotype: The antigen is unknown.

TCRdb recomputed calls from the 5' RACE reads with MiXCR, one row per CDR3 protein. The table includes roughly 670,000 distinct CDR3 sequences, 15% to 20% detected once. The sample was blood, either unsorted or a sorted T cell fraction (not recorded which). The origin of this receptor is a male donor with ankylosing spondylitis. This chain connects TRBV29-1 to TRBJ2-5; 7 bases are a match to TRBD1. The DNA for the CDR3 is TGCAGCGTTGAAGATCGAGGGACAGAAGAGACCCAGTACTTC. Amino acid sequence: CSVEDRGTEETQYF.